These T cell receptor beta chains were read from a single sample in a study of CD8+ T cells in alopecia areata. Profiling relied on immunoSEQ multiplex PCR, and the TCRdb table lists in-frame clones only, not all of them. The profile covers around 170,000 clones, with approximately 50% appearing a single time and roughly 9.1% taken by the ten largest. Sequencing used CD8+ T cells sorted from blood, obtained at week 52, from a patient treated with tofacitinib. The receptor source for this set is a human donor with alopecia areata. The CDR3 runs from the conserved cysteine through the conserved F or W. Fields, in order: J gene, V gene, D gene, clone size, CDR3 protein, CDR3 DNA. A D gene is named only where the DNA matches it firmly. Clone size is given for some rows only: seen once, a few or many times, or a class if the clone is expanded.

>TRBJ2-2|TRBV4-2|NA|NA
CASSQAWLTDTLSTGELFF
TGTGCCAGCAGCCAAGCCTGGTTGACCGATACATTGAGCACCGGGGAGCTGTTTTTT
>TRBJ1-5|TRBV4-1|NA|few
CASSPDGNQPQHF
TGCGCCAGCAGCCCGGACGGCAATCAGCCCCAGCATTTT
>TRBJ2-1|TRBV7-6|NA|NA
CASSGDNNEQFF
TGTGCCAGCAGCGGGGATAACAATGAGCAGTTCTTC
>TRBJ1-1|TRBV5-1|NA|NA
CASSPNRVRDTEAFF
TGCGCCAGCAGCCCGAACAGGGTCAGGGACACTGAAGCTTTCTTT
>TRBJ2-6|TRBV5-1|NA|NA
CASSRLDSNARGANVLTF
TGCGCCAGCAGCCGTCTGGACAGTAATGCGCGAGGGGCCAACGTCCTGACTTTC
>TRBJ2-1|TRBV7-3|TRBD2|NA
CASSLPLTSGGYNEQFF
TGTGCCAGCAGCTTACCCTTGACTAGCGGGGGTTACAATGAGCAGTTCTTC
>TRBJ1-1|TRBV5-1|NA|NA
CASSQGQGRNTEAFF
TGCGCCAGCAGCCAAGGCCAGGGGCGGAACACTGAAGCTTTCTTT
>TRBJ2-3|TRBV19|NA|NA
CASSIQQGSGTDTQYF
TGTGCCAGTAGTATTCAGCAGGGATCCGGCACAGATACGCAGTATTTT
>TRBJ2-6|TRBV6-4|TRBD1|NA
CASSYTGGSGANVLTF
TGTGCCAGCAGTTACACAGGGGGCTCTGGGGCCAACGTCCTGACTTTC
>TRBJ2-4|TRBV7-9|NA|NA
CASSAPMRRNIQYF
TGTGCCAGCAGCGCCCCCATGAGGAGGAACATTCAGTACTTC
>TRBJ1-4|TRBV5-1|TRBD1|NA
CASSLEGASGEKLFF
TGCGCCAGCAGCTTGGAGGGGGCGTCTGGTGAAAAACTGTTTTTT
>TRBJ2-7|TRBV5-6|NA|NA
CASSSTWGGNEQYF
TGTGCCAGCAGCTCCACTTGGGGCGGCAACGAGCAGTACTTC
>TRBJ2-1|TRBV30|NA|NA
CAWTQTGWNEQFF
TGTGCCTGGACCCAGACAGGTTGGAATGAGCAGTTCTTC
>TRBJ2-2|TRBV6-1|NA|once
CASKEWAVGELFF
TGTGCCAGCAAAGAATGGGCGGTCGGGGAGCTGTTTTTT
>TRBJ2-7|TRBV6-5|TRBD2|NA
CASTSGGYEQYF
TGTGCCAGCACCTCGGGGGGCTACGAGCAGTACTTC